This entry lists 11 T cell receptor beta chains sequenced from one sample in a study of T cells in Graves' hyperthyroidism and ophthalmopathy. TCR beta CDR3 region amplification was performed from RNA transcripts. HTBI primers drove first-round RT-PCR of the TCR CDR3. TCRdb recomputed calls from the multiplex PCR reads with MiXCR, one row per CDR3 protein. Here the sample spans under 400,000 distinct CDR3 sequences, more than 11% being singletons. Sequences were obtained from blood. The source of these receptors is a woman aged 55-69 years with Graves' hyperthyroidism.

This clonotype was seen ten or more times. This rearrangement joins TRBV12-3 or TRBV12-4 to TRBJ2-7, with TRBD1 identical over 7 bases. The CDR3 length is 13 residues. The trim removed 3 bases at V and 6 bases at J, leaving 5 bases unmatched. The CDR3 loop reads CASSFRRQGEQYF. The DNA of the CDR3 is TGTGCCAGCAGTTTTCGGCGACAGGGCGAGCAGTACTTC.

This clonotype occurred many times. The chain links TRBV12-3 or TRBV12-4 to TRBJ1-2, with D tentatively TRBD1 (5 bases). Trimming left V 7 bases short and J 3 bases short, with 9 bases between. This CDR3 contains 12 residues. The chain's CDR3 is CASTRGYYGYTF. In nucleotides, the CDR3 is TGTGCCAGCACCCGGGGGTACTATGGCTACACCTTC.

This clonotype was seen ten or more times. The chain has TRBV7-8 and TRBJ2-5; unclear D gene. Germline V gene lookup returns CDR1 SGHVS and CDR2 FQNEAQ. This CDR3 is 16 amino acids long. Trimming cost V 7 bases and J 1 base, with 19 bases left between them. CDR3 bases: TGTGCCAGCACCCTCAACTTCCACGGAACCCAAGAGACCCAGTACTTC. The encoded protein is CASTLNFHGTQETQYF.

This clonotype showed up many times. The chain carries TRBV27 and TRBJ2-5; D possibly corresponds to TRBD2 (5 bases). CDR3 length equals 14 residues. V lost 6 bases and J 2 bases, leaving 13 bases between the germline ends. The germline gives CDR1 MNHEY, CDR2 SMNVEV (reference sequence). The CDR3 spells CASSLGVRQETQYF. The CDR3 nucleotides are TGTGCCAGCAGCCTGGGAGTTAGACAAGAGACCCAGTACTTC.

Comment on this clonotype: A junction boundary mismatches the germline segment, possibly from a read error. The chain recombines TRBV7-7 with TRBJ1-1, with D hard to call. There are 12 residues in the CDR3. Germline V gives CDR1 SSHAT, CDR2 FNYEAQ (reference sequence). DNA for the CDR3: TGTGCTAGCAGCTCCGGGAGTACTGAAGCTTTCTTT. Its protein product is CASSSGSTEAFF.

The V and J genes are TRBV12-3 or TRBV12-4 and TRBJ2-7; D is uncertain. V was pared by 7 bases and J by 2 bases, with 15 bases between. The length of the CDR3 is 14 residues. CDR3 coding DNA: TGTGCCAGCACCCCATCGGCTACACCCTACGAGCAGTACTTC. As protein: CASTPSATPYEQYF.

This clonotype came up many times. The V and J genes are TRBV11-2 and TRBJ2-7; D is uncertain. The CDR3 sequence is 12 residues long. V was cut by 0 bases and J by 4 bases, with 4 bases left in between. Germline assignment: CDR1 SGHAT and CDR2 FQNNGV. CDR3 in DNA: TGTGCCAGCAGCTTAGAGGGGTACGAGCAGTACTTC. The encoded protein is CASSLEGYEQYF.

The V gene is TRBV7-2, the J gene TRBJ1-2; D remains ambiguous. V gave up 1 base and J gave up 4 bases, with 10 bases separating them. Germline V gene data show CDR1 as SGHTA and CDR2 as FQGNSA. The CDR3 spans 14 residues. The CDR3 DNA sequence: TGTGCCAGCAGCTTAGATGAACGGCCCTATGGCTACACCTTC. As protein: CASSLDERPYGYTF.

This clonotype was counted many times. The CDR3 DNA is TGTGCCAGCAGCTTAGTTGCCGGGCAGAACAATCAGCCCCAGCATTTT. Protein sequence: CASSLVAGQNNQPQHF. V usage is TRBV7-8 and J usage is TRBJ1-5; no clear D gene. The CDR3 extends over 16 amino acids. V lost 1 base and J 3 bases, leaving 13 bases between the germline ends. The germline gives CDR1 SGHVS, CDR2 FQNEAQ.

This clonotype has a count of ten or more. V usage is TRBV12-3 or TRBV12-4 and J usage is TRBJ1-2, with 7 positions matching TRBD1. With V trimmed by 4 bases and J by 0 bases, 8 bases remained unmatched. This CDR3 has 16 residues. The CDR3 protein is CASSSGQLIANYGYTF. The CDR3 region has the DNA TGTGCCAGCAGTTCGGGACAGCTCATAGCTAACTATGGCTACACCTTC.

This clonotype was seen ten or more times. The V and J genes are TRBV6-1 and TRBJ2-3, with 12 bases that match TRBD2. There are 17 residues in the CDR3. Losses at the gene ends were 3 bases for V and 1 base for J; bases not matched to a gene: 5. CDR1 and CDR2 (germline): MNHNS, SASEGT. The CDR3 DNA follows: TGTGCCAGCAGTGATTCGCTAGCGGGAGGGGGCACAGATACGCAGTATTTT. This sequence encodes CASSDSLAGGGTDTQYF.